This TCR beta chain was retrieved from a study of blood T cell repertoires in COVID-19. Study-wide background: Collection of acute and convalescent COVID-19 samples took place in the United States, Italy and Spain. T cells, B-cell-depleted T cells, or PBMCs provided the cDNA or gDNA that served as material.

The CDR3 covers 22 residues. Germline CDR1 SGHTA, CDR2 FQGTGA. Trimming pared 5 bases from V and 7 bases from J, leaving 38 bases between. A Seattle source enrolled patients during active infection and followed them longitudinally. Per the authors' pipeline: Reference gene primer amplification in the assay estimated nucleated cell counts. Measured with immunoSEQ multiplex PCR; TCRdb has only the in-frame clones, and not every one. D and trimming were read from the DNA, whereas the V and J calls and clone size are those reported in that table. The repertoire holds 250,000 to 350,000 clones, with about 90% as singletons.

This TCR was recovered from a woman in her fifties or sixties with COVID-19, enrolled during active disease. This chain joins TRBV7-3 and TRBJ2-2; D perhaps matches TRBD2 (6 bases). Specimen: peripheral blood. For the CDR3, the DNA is TGTGCCAGCAGCCCCCAGGGCCCCGTTGGAACCGGGACTCCTGGGAATGGCGGGGAGCTGTTTTTT. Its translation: CASSPQGPVGTGTPGNGGELFF.